Each of the 6 T cell receptor beta chains below was sequenced from the same sample in a study of human thymus T cells. Resected material from corrective heart surgery provided the thymus tissue analysed. Data came from immunoSEQ multiplex PCR; TCRdb stores just in-frame clones and leaves some out. The sample includes 86,000 or so clones, 96% seen only once; the top ten take 0.031%. Sequences were obtained from thymus tissue. These receptors were collected from a boy younger than two with a congenital heart defect but otherwise immunologically healthy.

The J gene is TRBJ2-3, the V gene TRBV5-1, with 11 nucleotides matching TRBD2. CDR1 SGHRS and CDR2 YFSETQ come from the germline V gene. The CDR3 has 16 residues. Unmatched junction bases numbered 8, after V lost 4 bases and J lost 4 bases. DNA of the CDR3: TGCGCCAGCAGCCCTCCACTAGCGGGAGATTCAGATACGCAGTATTTT. Its translation: CASSPPLAGDSDTQYF.

This chain joins TRBV28 and TRBJ1-5; D is possibly TRBD1 (5 bases). The V gene lost 6 bases and the J gene lost 4 bases, with 16 bases spanning the gap. CDR3 size: 15 residues. The germline V gene encodes CDR1 MDHEN and CDR2 SYDVKM. Written as DNA, the CDR3 is TGTGCCAGCAGCCTTCGCCCAGGGCTGAATCAGCCCCAGCATTTT. It yields the protein CASSLRPGLNQPQHF.

V and J are TRBV25-1 and TRBJ1-1; 9 bases are a match to TRBD1. Germline CDR1 is MGHDK and CDR2 is SYGVNS. V shed 10 bases, J shed 4 bases, and the junction held 7 bases outside the gene matches. CDR3 length: 13 amino acids. In DNA, the CDR3 is TGTGCCACCGAGGGACAGGGAGGCACTGAAGCTTTCTTT. Translation gives CATEGQGGTEAFF. The full variable domain, its missing parts supplied by reference TRBV25-1 and TRBJ1-1, is EADIYQTPRYLVIGTGKKITLECSQTMGHDKMYWYQQDPGMELHLIHYSYGVNSTEKGDLSSESTVSRIRTEHFPLTLESARPSHTSQYLCATEGQGGTEAFFGQGTRLTVV.

The V call is TRBV5-1, the J call TRBJ2-5, with D unclear. This CDR3 is 11 amino acids long. Trimming pared 3 bases from V and 5 bases from J, leaving 5 bases between. Germline V CDR1 and CDR2: SGHRS, YFSETQ. The CDR3 DNA sequence: TGCGCCAGCAGCTCGGGCGAGACCCAGTACTTC. This codes for CASSSGETQYF. Supplemented by reference TRBV5-1 and TRBJ2-5, the full variable domain reads KAGVTQTPRYLIKTRGQQVTLSCSPISGHRSVSWYQQTPGQGLQFLFEYFSETQRNKGNFPGRFSGRQFSNSRSEMNVSTLELGDSALYLCASSSGETQYFGPGTRLLVL.

The chain uses TRBV7-8 and TRBJ2-2, with D possibly matching TRBD1 (6 bases). Germline V gene data show CDR1 as SGHVS and CDR2 as FQNEAQ. The CDR3 is 18 amino acids. Trimming left V 5 bases short and J 0 bases short, with 19 bases between. CDR3 sequence reads: CASSHKGDRVANTGELFF. For the CDR3, the DNA is TGTGCCAGCAGCCATAAGGGGGATAGGGTTGCGAACACCGGGGAGCTGTTTTTT.

The V and J genes are TRBV5-1 and TRBJ2-7; tentatively, D is TRBD2 (8 bases). Germline loops: CDR1 SGHRS, CDR2 YFSETQ. The V and J ends lost 4 bases and 6 bases respectively, with 20 bases between them. The CDR3 spans 15 residues. CDR3 DNA sequence: TGCGCCAGCAGCCGCGGGACTAGGGGGCGGTGCGAGCAGTACTTC. This translates into CASSRGTRGRCEQYF.